These 23 T cell receptor beta chains were sequenced from one sample in a study of T-cell memory formation after mild COVID-19. TCRdb fed the 5' RACE reads into MiXCR, producing one record per CDR3 protein. The table includes about 320,000 distinct CDR3 sequences, more than 13% detected once. The sequenced material came from PBMCs or a T cell subset sorted from them (not recorded which). Receptors originate from a man aged 18 to 29 who had mild COVID-19 (a few samples of this study predate the infection). Cell type and time point are not known.

The chain recombines TRBV5-1 with TRBJ2-3, with D perhaps given as TRBD1 or TRBD2 (7 bases each). Trimming took off 7 bases at V and 2 bases at J, with 17 bases between the two ends. Germline loops: CDR1 SGHRS, CDR2 YFSETQ. This CDR3 has 15 amino acids. The DNA for the CDR3 is TGCGCCAGCGACCTCAGGGGGGGCTCCACAGATACGCAGTATTTT. Translation gives CASDLRGGSTDTQYF.

This clonotype has ten or more counts. The chain employs TRBV6-5 and TRBJ1-3, with 7 bases matching TRBD1. V shed 5 bases, J shed 0 bases, and the junction held 7 bases outside the gene matches. The CDR3 sequence is 16 residues long. Germline assignment: CDR1 MNHEY and CDR2 SVGAGI. CDR3 loop: CASSRDSLISGNTIYF. CDR3 bases: TGTGCCAGCAGTCGGGACAGTTTAATCTCTGGAAACACCATATATTTT.

The table lists this clonotype with a few counts. CDR3 sequence (DNA): TGCAGTGCTAGGGTTTGGGGGGATGATCAGCCCCAGCATTTT. Amino acids: CSARVWGDDQPQHF. The chain uses TRBV20-1 and TRBJ1-5; D perhaps matches TRBD1 (5 bases). The V and J ends lost 3 bases and 5 bases respectively, with 14 bases between them. Germline V CDR1 and CDR2: DFQATT, SNEGSKA (reference sequence). This CDR3 contains 14 residues.

This clonotype has at least ten counts. The chain employs TRBV20-1 and TRBJ2-7; D possibly corresponds to TRBD1 (7 bases). In germline, CDR1 is DFQATT, CDR2 SNEGSKA (reference sequence). This CDR3 spans 12 amino acids. The V end lost 6 bases, the J end lost 3 bases, and 12 bases lay between the germline ends. The CDR3 sequence: CSAGGQIYEQYF. The CDR3 bases are TGCAGTGCCGGGGGACAGATCTACGAGCAGTACTTC.

In this sample, this clonotype turned up a few times. The CDR3 spells CASSLVRETARIAKNIQYF. DNA for the CDR3: TGTGCCAGCAGCTTAGTCCGCGAGACAGCTCGAATAGCCAAAAACATTCAGTACTTC. The V and J genes are TRBV7-8 and TRBJ2-4; perhaps TRBD1 as D (5 bases). The V gene's germline CDR1 is SGHVS and CDR2 FQNEAQ. V was shortened by 1 base and J by 0 bases, with 19 bases between the two germline ends. There are 19 residues in the CDR3.

This clonotype was counted at least ten times. The chain combines TRBV4-1 with TRBJ2-1; unclear D gene. V was cut by 0 bases and J by 0 bases, with 6 bases left in between. Germline V CDR1 and CDR2: MGHRA, YSYEKL. There are 15 residues in the CDR3. CDR3: CASSQDRSSYNEQFF. CDR3 DNA sequence: TGCGCCAGCAGCCAAGATCGTAGCTCCTACAATGAGCAGTTCTTC.

This sequence joins TRBV29-1 and TRBJ1-1; D uncertain. The ends were cut back, 6 bases at V and 0 bases at J, with 14 bases in the middle. The CDR3 loop spans 14 amino acids. The germline V gene has CDR1 SQVTM and CDR2 ANQGSEA. The CDR3 nucleotides are TGCAGCGTACTACAGCAGGAAATGAACACTGAAGCTTTCTTT. Its protein product is CSVLQQEMNTEAFF. Supplemented by reference TRBV29-1 and TRBJ1-1, the full variable domain reads SAVISQKPSRDICQRGTSLTIQCQVDSQVTMMFWYRQQPGQSLTLIATANQGSEATYESGFVIDKFPISRPNLTFSTLTVSNMSPEDSSIYLCSVLQQEMNTEAFFGQGTRLTVV.

The chain joins TRBV20-1 to TRBJ2-6; D perhaps matches TRBD2 (5 bases). Germline CDR1 reads DFQATT; CDR2 reads SNEGSKA (reference sequence). Trimming pared 6 bases from V and 5 bases from J, leaving 23 bases between. This CDR3 has 17 residues. Here the CDR3 reads CSAPPVGRGRRANVLTF. CDR3 in DNA: TGCAGTGCACCTCCCGTTGGACGGGGTCGAAGGGCCAACGTCCTGACTTTC.

The chain recombines TRBV4-3 with TRBJ2-1, with 7 bases lining up with TRBD1. With V trimmed by 3 bases and J by 5 bases, 10 bases remained unmatched. The CDR3 covers 16 residues. Germline assignment: CDR1 LGHNA and CDR2 YSLEER. CDR3 region: CASSHMSRDSDNEQFF. CDR3 coding DNA: TGCGCCAGCAGCCATATGAGCCGGGACAGCGACAATGAGCAGTTCTTC.

This clonotype was counted a few times. V and J are TRBV6-5 and TRBJ1-4, with 8 bases aligning to TRBD1. Germline CDR1 MNHEY, CDR2 SVGAGI. Germline trimming cut 1 base from V and 10 bases from J; bases unmatched to any gene: 5. CDR3 size: 14 residues. The CDR3 loop is CASSYLTGAGKLFF. The CDR3 DNA follows: TGTGCCAGCAGTTACTTGACAGGGGCGGGAAAACTGTTTTTT.

The chain uses TRBV7-9 and TRBJ1-2, with D unresolved. V shed 5 bases and J shed 1 base, with 8 bases lying between them. The CDR3 runs to 13 residues. The V gene's germline CDR1 is SEHNR and CDR2 FQNEAQ (reference sequence). CDR3: CASSPAINYGYTF. The DNA for the CDR3 is TGTGCCAGCAGCCCGGCAATTAACTATGGCTACACCTTC.

In its sample, this clonotype was seen a few times. The chain recombines TRBV28 with TRBJ2-7; D tentatively reads TRBD1 or TRBD2 (6 bases each). There are 15 residues in the CDR3. V lost 3 bases and J lost 0, with 12 bases in between. CDR1 and CDR2 from the germline V gene are MDHEN and SYDVKM. CDR3 sequence reads: CASSFTGALSYEQYF. The DNA of the CDR3 is TGTGCCAGCAGTTTCACGGGGGCCCTCTCCTACGAGCAGTACTTC. Full variable domain (missing parts from reference TRBV28 and TRBJ2-7): DVKVTQSSRYLVKRTGEKVFLECVQDMDHENMFWYRQDPGLGLRLIYFSYDVKMKEKGDIPEGYSVSREKKERFSLILESASTNQTSMYLCASSFTGALSYEQYFGPGTRLTVT.

The gene calls are TRBV19 and TRBJ1-1, with TRBD1 as a possible D gene (5 bases). The V end lost 2 bases, the J end lost 4 bases, and 11 bases lay between the germline ends. The CDR3 is 14 amino acids. Germline V lookup: CDR1 LNHDA, CDR2 SQIVND (reference sequence). The CDR3 loop reads CASSISGSITEAFF. CDR3 sequence (DNA): TGTGCCAGTAGTATATCAGGGTCGATCACTGAAGCTTTCTTT. The variable domain in full, completed from reference TRBV19 and TRBJ1-1, reads DGGITQSPKYLFRKEGQNVTLSCEQNLNHDAMYWYRQDPGQGLRLIYYSQIVNDFQKGDIAEGYSVSREKKESFPLTVTSAQKNPTAFYLCASSISGSITEAFFGQGTRLTVV.

The V call is TRBV2, the J call TRBJ1-1, with no clear D. V was cut by 2 bases and J by 1 base, with 5 bases left in between. The CDR3 is 13 amino acids. Germline V gene sequence: CDR1 SNHLY, CDR2 FYNNEI. CDR3 region: CASSESANTEAFF. The CDR3 region has the DNA TGTGCCAGCAGTGAATCGGCGAACACTGAAGCTTTCTTT.

This sequence joins TRBV11-1 and TRBJ2-5; 8 positions agree with TRBD1. CDR1 is SGHAT, CDR2 FQDESV, per germline (reference sequence). J gave up 1 base and V 2 bases, and 9 bases lay outside the gene matches. The CDR3 is made up of 17 amino acids. The CDR3 DNA is TGTGCCAGCAGCTTACCAAGGACAGGGATCTTCCAAGAGACCCAGTACTTC. Amino acids: CASSLPRTGIFQETQYF.

V gene TRBV7-3 combines with J gene TRBJ1-1; D is unresolved. Germline-derived CDR1 and CDR2 are SGHTA and FQGTGA. This CDR3 contains 14 residues. V dropped 3 bases and J dropped 5 bases, with 13 bases sitting between them. CDR3 residues: CASSFGPQMTEAFF. In DNA form, the CDR3 reads TGTGCCAGCAGCTTTGGACCCCAGATGACTGAAGCTTTCTTT.

V gene TRBV20-1 combines with J gene TRBJ2-2, with D perhaps given as TRBD1 or TRBD2 (7 bases each). V was trimmed by 5 bases and J by 3 bases, leaving 16 bases between them. The CDR3 totals 15 residues. The germline gives CDR1 DFQATT, CDR2 SNEGSKA (reference sequence). The CDR3 spells CSAPGGQPDTGELFF. For the CDR3, the DNA is TGCAGTGCTCCGGGGGGACAGCCTGACACCGGGGAGCTGTTTTTT.

The CDR3 nucleotides are TGTGCCAGCAGCCGCCTTAAGGCAGATACGCAGTATTTT. It is translated as CASSRLKADTQYF. The V and J genes are TRBV7-9 and TRBJ2-3; the D is unclear. Trimming removed 5 bases at V and 4 bases at J, with 10 bases between. The CDR3 loop spans 13 amino acids. Germline lookup yields CDR1 SEHNR and CDR2 FQNEAQ (reference sequence).

V usage is TRBV20-1 and J usage is TRBJ2-2, with D uncertain. Trimming took 0 bases from V and 7 from J, leaving 3 bases between them. Germline-derived CDR1 and CDR2 are DFQATT and SNEGSKA (reference sequence). This CDR3 spans 11 amino acids. The DNA of the CDR3 is TGCAGTGCTAGAGATCTCGGGGAGCTGTTTTTT. Translation gives CSARDLGELFF.

The chain is built from TRBV29-1 and TRBJ1-5, with a tentative D call TRBD1 (6 bases). The CDR3 sequence is 13 residues long. Germline V gives CDR1 SQVTM, CDR2 ANQGSEA. V was trimmed by 7 bases and J by 7 bases, leaving 17 bases between them. The CDR3 spells CSARITGSQPQHF. CDR3 DNA sequence: TGCAGCGCCCGTATAACAGGGAGCCAGCCCCAGCATTTT.

This clonotype turned up a few times. This chain joins TRBV6-6 and TRBJ1-1; unclear D gene. CDR1 is MNHNY and CDR2 is SVGAGI in the germline V gene (reference sequence). This CDR3 is 10 amino acids long. V dropped 8 bases and J dropped 6 bases, with 7 bases sitting between them. This CDR3 is CASSSAEAFF. The CDR3 nucleotides are TGTGCCAGCTCCTCGGCTGAAGCTTTCTTT.

The chain recombines TRBV9 with TRBJ2-7; 10 nucleotides match TRBD1. Trimming at V came to 3 bases and at J to 4 bases, leaving 4 bases not matched to a gene. Germline V gives CDR1 SGDLS, CDR2 YYNGEE. CDR3 length: 14 amino acids. The CDR3 sequence: CASSEGQGIYEQYF. The CDR3 nucleotides read TGTGCCAGCAGCGAGGGACAGGGGATTTACGAGCAGTACTTC. The variable domain in full, completed from reference TRBV9 and TRBJ2-7, reads DSGVTQTPKHLITATGQRVTLRCSPRSGDLSVYWYQQSLDQGLQFLIQYYNGEERAKGNILERFSAQQFPDLHSELNLSSLELGDSALYFCASSEGQGIYEQYFGPGTRLTVT.

V is TRBV7-6 and J is TRBJ2-3; tentatively, D is TRBD1 or TRBD2 (5 bases each). The V end lost 1 base, the J end lost 4 bases, and 15 bases lay between the germline ends. The CDR3 is made up of 16 amino acids. Germline V gene sequence: CDR1 SGHVS, CDR2 FNYEAQ. The chain's CDR3 is CASSLGGSGGSDTQYF. The CDR3, as DNA: TGTGCCAGCAGCTTAGGGGGGTCGGGCGGCTCAGATACGCAGTATTTT.